The TCR beta chain under discussion was sequenced for a study of blood T cell repertoires in COVID-19. Overall study: Samples came from the United States, Italy and Spain, spanning acute and convalescent COVID-19. Sample material is recorded as cDNA or gDNA derived from T cells, B-cell-depleted T cells, or PBMCs.

This table comes from immunoSEQ multiplex PCR, and its TCRdb copy is limited to in-frame clones, with some not included. The sample gives 85,000 to 90,000 clones, about 88% of which show up once; roughly 5.2% is in the top ten. V lost 4 bases and J lost 9, with 13 bases in between. Germline V lookup: CDR1 LGHNA, CDR2 YSLEER. This CDR3 is 13 amino acids long. This chain connects TRBV4-3 to TRBJ2-1; tentatively, D is TRBD2 (6 bases). Sequences were obtained from peripheral blood. This TCR was sampled from a woman at least 80 years old with active COVID-19. The CDR3, as DNA: TGCGCCAGCAGCCGCCTAGCGTGGACTGAGCAGTTCTTC. Translated, it gives CASSRLAWTEQFF.